Listed here are 20 T cell receptor beta chains from one sample, sequenced in a study of blood T cell repertoires in COVID-19 (dated by TCRdb to 2020 to 2022). Receptor amplification or capture employed the immunoSEQ multiplex PCR assay. TCRdb provides this immuneACCESS table in a form limited to in-frame rearrangements. Some clones are lacking; in checked studies, under half of them reflect an unresolved V gene, and why the rest are absent is not known. Present in this sample are 200,000 or so clones, about 79% of which were seen just once. The biggest ten clones account for about 1.3% of the sample. Source material: PBMCs or T cells enriched from blood (not recorded which). These receptors were collected from a woman aged 35 to 49 with acute COVID-19.

The chain is built from TRBV7-9 and TRBJ1-2, with D possibly TRBD1 on 5 matching bases. In germline, CDR1 is SEHNR, CDR2 FQNEAQ (reference sequence). V gave up 1 base and J gave up 7 bases, with 13 bases separating them. The CDR3 is 14 residues long. This chain's CDR3 is CASSLGAQQGGYTF. Here the CDR3 DNA reads TGTGCCAGCAGCTTAGGGGCCCAGCAGGGTGGCTACACCTTC.

This rearrangement joins TRBV12-5 to TRBJ2-1; 8 nucleotides agree with TRBD2. CDR3 length equals 16 residues. From germline, CDR1 is LGHNT and CDR2 FRNRAP. V lost 0 bases and J lost 5; bases outside the gene matches: 6. The CDR3 DNA follows: TGTGCTAGTGGTTTGGTACTGGGCGGGGGGCACAATGAGCAGTTCTTC. Its translation is CASGLVLGGGHNEQFF.

The chain uses TRBV11-2 and TRBJ2-1; 11 nucleotides agree with TRBD2. This CDR3 contains 19 residues. Unmatched junction bases numbered 17, after V lost 2 bases and J lost 8 bases. The germline V gene encodes CDR1 SGHAT and CDR2 FQNNGV. The CDR3 loop reads CASSLRGSGRARPLDEQFF. The CDR3 bases are TGTGCCAGCAGCTTACGGGGTAGCGGGAGGGCTCGTCCACTCGATGAGCAGTTCTTC.

The rearrangement links TRBV6-5 to TRBJ2-7; a weak D match, TRBD1 (5 bases). Germline values: CDR1 MNHEY, CDR2 SVGAGI. The CDR3 has 12 residues. Written as DNA, the CDR3 is TGTGCGTCAGGGAAGGCAACCTACGAGCAGTACTTC. Translated: CASGKATYEQYF.

The chain joins TRBV28 to TRBJ2-7; a possible D gene is TRBD2 (7 bases). V lost 11 bases and J 0 bases, leaving 17 bases between the germline ends. Germline CDR1 MDHEN, CDR2 SYDVKM. The CDR3 runs 14 residues. The CDR3, as DNA: TGTGCCGTCTGGGGGGGCCTTGGCTCCTACGAGCAGTACTTC. This encodes CAVWGGLGSYEQYF.

This chain joins TRBV27 and TRBJ1-1; the D gene is possibly TRBD1 (6 bases). V dropped 5 bases and J dropped 0 bases, with 16 bases sitting between them. The CDR3 is made up of 16 amino acids. Germline CDR1 reads MNHEY; CDR2 reads SMNVEV (reference sequence). The CDR3 reads CASSKSRTAMNTEAFF. In DNA form, the CDR3 reads TGTGCCAGCAGTAAGTCGCGGACAGCTATGAACACTGAAGCTTTCTTT.

This rearrangement joins TRBV5-1 to TRBJ2-7; possible D gene TRBD2, 6 bases. The CDR3 contains 15 residues. Germline V gene data show CDR1 as SGHRS and CDR2 as YFSETQ. V was cut by 0 bases and J by 3 bases, with 13 bases left in between. This chain's CDR3 is CASSLASDPIYEQYF. The CDR3 coding sequence is TGCGCCAGCAGCTTGGCTAGCGACCCCATCTACGAGCAGTACTTC. The variable domain in full, with the rest retrieved from reference TRBV5-1 and TRBJ2-7, is KAGVTQTPRYLIKTRGQQVTLSCSPISGHRSVSWYQQTPGQGLQFLFEYFSETQRNKGNFPGRFSGRQFSNSRSEMNVSTLELGDSALYLCASSLASDPIYEQYFGPGTRLTVT.

This clone was counted a few times. The chain uses TRBV6-1 and TRBJ1-5; D is unresolved. From germline, CDR1 is MNHNS and CDR2 SASEGT. Trimming stripped 0 bases from V and 7 bases from J, with 13 bases between. The CDR3 length is 15 residues. CDR3 region: CASSEASRVGQPQHF. The CDR3 DNA is TGTGCCAGCAGTGAAGCATCTCGGGTAGGACAGCCCCAGCATTTT.

The chain uses TRBV6-4 and TRBJ1-2; 7 bases are shared with TRBD1. Germline V CDR1 and CDR2: MRHNA, SNTAGT. The CDR3 totals 16 residues. Trimming removed 6 bases from V and 4 bases from J; junction bases left unmatched: 14. CDR3 sequence (DNA): TGTGCCAGCAGGGGATGGACAGGTCCAAGGGGCTATGGCTACACCTTC. Protein sequence: CASRGWTGPRGYGYTF.

The chain has TRBV7-9 and TRBJ1-2, with 7 positions matching TRBD1. V was clipped by 2 bases and J by 6 bases; unmatched bases: 3. This CDR3 region has 13 residues. CDR1 SEHNR and CDR2 FQNEAQ come from the germline V gene (reference sequence). CDR3 nucleotides: TGTGCCAGCAGCTTATATCAGGGGGATGGCTACACCTTC. It specifies CASSLYQGDGYTF.

J is TRBJ2-7 and V is TRBV7-8, with 13 nucleotides matching TRBD2. Germline loops: CDR1 SGHVS, CDR2 FQNEAQ. The CDR3 contains 16 residues. V was clipped by 5 bases and J by 2 bases; unmatched bases: 6. This CDR3 is CASSPRLAGGAYEQYF. DNA for the CDR3: TGTGCCAGCAGCCCGAGACTAGCGGGGGGCGCCTACGAGCAGTACTTC.

The count of this clone is one. The CDR3, as DNA: TGTGCCAGCAACCGGGGAGGCCCTACCTACGAGCAGTACTTC. Protein sequence: CASNRGGPTYEQYF. The chain combines TRBV28 with TRBJ2-7, with a possible D match to TRBD2 (6 bases). Germline CDR1 MDHEN, CDR2 SYDVKM. This CDR3 spans 14 amino acids. With 7 bases removed from V and 2 bases from J, the gap between germline ends came to 15 bases.

As to this clone: Other DNA variants within this sample encode the same CDR3. The gene calls are TRBV11-2 and TRBJ2-3, with 9 bases lining up with TRBD2. The CDR3 is 16 amino acids. Germline values: CDR1 SGHAT, CDR2 FQNNGV. V was pared by 1 base and J by 4 bases, with 6 bases of the junction left unmatched. The CDR3, as DNA: TGTGCCAGCAGCTTAGGGCCGGGCGGGGGGGCAGATACGCAGTATTTT. Protein sequence: CASSLGPGGGADTQYF. The full variable domain, its missing parts supplied by reference TRBV11-2 and TRBJ2-3, is EAGVAQSPRYKIIEKRQSVAFWCNPISGHATLYWYQQILGQGPKLLIQFQNNGVVDDSQLPKDRFSAERLKGVDSTLKIQPAKLEDSAVYLCASSLGPGGGADTQYFGPGTRLTVL.

V usage is TRBV4-2 and J usage is TRBJ1-2; D remains unclear. Germline V gene data show CDR1 as LGHNA and CDR2 as YNFKEQ. V dropped 1 base and J dropped 6 bases, with 9 bases sitting between them. The CDR3 length is 13 residues. This chain's CDR3 is CASSQVMGDGYTF. In nucleotides, the CDR3 is TGTGCCAGCAGCCAAGTAATGGGAGATGGCTACACCTTC.

V and J are TRBV14 and TRBJ1-2, with D possibly being TRBD1 (6 bases). Germline values: CDR1 SGHDN, CDR2 FVKESK. V lost 4 bases to trimming and J lost 2 bases, with 14 bases between them. The CDR3 is 15 amino acids. Here the CDR3 DNA reads TGTGCCAGCAGCCGGGTGGCAGGGGTGAACTATGGCTACACCTTC. Translated: CASSRVAGVNYGYTF.

The CDR3 region is CASSLRNEQFF. The DNA for the CDR3 is TGTGCCAGCAGCTTACGCAATGAGCAGTTCTTC. This chain joins TRBV7-9 and TRBJ2-1; D gene ambiguous. This CDR3 is 11 amino acids long. V gave up 2 bases and J gave up 6 bases, with 2 bases separating them. Per the germline V gene, CDR1 is SEHNR and CDR2 is FQNEAQ (reference sequence). The whole variable domain, filled in from reference TRBV7-9 and TRBJ2-1, reads DTGVSQNPRHKITKRGQNVTFRCDPISEHNRLYWYRQTLGQGPEFLTYFQNEAQLEKSRLLSDRFSAERPKGSFSTLEIQRTEQGDSAMYLCASSLRNEQFFGPGTRLTVL.

This chain joins TRBV5-4 and TRBJ2-1, with 8 bases identical to TRBD1. The CDR3 covers 16 residues. Unmatched junction bases numbered 14, after V lost 5 bases and J lost 7 bases. The germline V gene has CDR1 SGHNT and CDR2 YYREEE (reference sequence). The chain's CDR3 is CASRPGQGTARNEQFF. CDR3 in DNA: TGTGCCAGCAGACCCGGACAGGGTACCGCTAGAAATGAGCAGTTCTTC.

This chain joins TRBV13 and TRBJ2-1; 9 bases agree with TRBD1. V shed 5 bases, J shed 8 bases, and the junction held 13 bases outside the gene matches. The CDR3 sequence is 16 residues long. Germline values: CDR1 PRHDT, CDR2 FYEKMQ (reference sequence). The CDR3 here is CASSPYLDRGGDEQFF. The CDR3 bases are TGTGCCAGCAGCCCTTACTTGGACAGGGGAGGCGATGAGCAGTTCTTC. Variable domain in full (rest from reference TRBV13 and TRBJ2-1): AAGVIQSPRHLIKEKRETATLKCYPIPRHDTVYWYQQGPGQDPQFLISFYEKMQSDKGSIPDRFSAQQFSDYHSELNMSSLELGDSALYFCASSPYLDRGGDEQFFGPGTRLTVL.

The rearrangement links TRBV5-5 to TRBJ1-2, with D perhaps TRBD1 (5 bases). This CDR3 has 16 residues. V was pared by 1 base and J by 0 bases, with 13 bases between. Germline CDR1 and CDR2: SGHKS and YYEKEE (reference sequence). CDR3 amino acids: CASSLRGYEANYGYTF. The CDR3 nucleotides read TGTGCCAGCAGCTTGAGGGGATATGAAGCTAACTATGGCTACACCTTC.

V is TRBV7-2 and J is TRBJ1-6; D is unclear. The length of the CDR3 is 16 residues. The V end lost 5 bases, the J end lost 0 bases, and 11 bases lay between the germline ends. Germline values: CDR1 SGHTA, CDR2 FQGNSA. CDR3 sequence reads: CASSPQGSSYNSPLHF. In DNA, the CDR3 is TGTGCCAGCAGCCCACAAGGGAGCTCCTATAATTCACCCCTCCACTTT.